Listed below are T cell receptor beta chains from one sample, sequenced in a study of CD8 T cell repertoires and HIV-1 epitope variants. Profiling relied on immunoSEQ multiplex PCR, and the TCRdb table lists in-frame clones only, not all of them. The sample has about 2,600 clones; around 60% are singletons. For these TCRs, the target antigens are not known. The specimen was cultured CD8+ T cells derived from PBMCs. The receptor source for this set is a male donor with HIV. CDR3s include the opening cysteine and the closing phenylalanine or tryptophan. The order of the fields is CDR3 length, D gene, clone size, V gene, J gene, CDR3 protein, CDR3 DNA. A D gene is named only where the DNA matches it firmly. Expanded clones are given a class, and other clones once, few, many or no size at all.

cdr3_length: 16
d_call: NA
clone_size: once
v_call: TRBV11-1
j_call: TRBJ2-1
cdr3_aa: CASSSDRFNSYNEQFF
cdr3_nt: TGTGCCAGCAGCTCAGACAGGTTCAACTCCTACAATGAGCAGTTCTTC

cdr3_length: 15
d_call: NA
clone_size: few
v_call: TRBV28
j_call: TRBJ2-7
cdr3_aa: CASSESIGQAYEQYF
cdr3_nt: TGTGCCAGCAGCGAATCAATAGGACAAGCCTACGAGCAGTACTTC

cdr3_length: 17
d_call: TRBD2
clone_size: NA
v_call: TRBV5-6
j_call: TRBJ2-1
cdr3_aa: CASSSRLAGVTYNEQFF
cdr3_nt: TGTGCCAGCAGCTCGAGACTAGCGGGGGTTACCTACAATGAGCAGTTCTTC

cdr3_length: 15
d_call: NA
clone_size: NA
v_call: TRBV7-2
j_call: TRBJ2-7
cdr3_aa: CASSLGGQSSYEQYF
cdr3_nt: TGTGCCAGCAGCTTAGGCGGCCAATCGTCCTACGAGCAGTACTTC

cdr3_length: 14
d_call: NA
clone_size: NA
v_call: TRBV15
j_call: TRBJ2-2
cdr3_aa: CATRNSLSTGELFF
cdr3_nt: TGTGCCACCCGTAATAGCTTGAGCACCGGGGAGCTGTTTTTT

cdr3_length: 13
d_call: NA
clone_size: NA
v_call: TRBV28
j_call: TRBJ2-7
cdr3_aa: CASSPPDSYEQYF
cdr3_nt: TGTGCCAGCAGCCCCCCGGACAGCTACGAGCAGTACTTC

cdr3_length: 15
d_call: TRBD1
clone_size: NA
v_call: TRBV7-9
j_call: TRBJ1-4
cdr3_aa: CASSLRTGGSEKLFF
cdr3_nt: TGTGCCAGCAGCCTAAGGACAGGGGGCAGTGAAAAACTGTTTTTT

cdr3_length: 16
d_call: TRBD2
clone_size: NA
v_call: TRBV4-2
j_call: TRBJ2-7
cdr3_aa: CASSQPLAGVAYEQYF
cdr3_nt: TGTGCCAGCAGCCAACCTCTGGCGGGGGTCGCCTACGAGCAGTACTTC

cdr3_length: 16
d_call: NA
clone_size: few
v_call: TRBV5-1
j_call: TRBJ2-1
cdr3_aa: CASSPRDSLTYNEQFF
cdr3_nt: TGCGCCAGCAGCCCCCGGGACTCTTTAACCTACAATGAGCAGTTCTTC

cdr3_length: 13
d_call: NA
clone_size: NA
v_call: TRBV7-2
j_call: TRBJ2-1
cdr3_aa: CASSLQPRNEQFF
cdr3_nt: TGTGCCAGCAGCTTACAACCACGGAATGAGCAGTTCTTC

cdr3_length: 14
d_call: NA
clone_size: NA
v_call: TRBV5-4
j_call: TRBJ1-5
cdr3_aa: CASSLWGDGQPQHF
cdr3_nt: TGTGCCAGCAGCTTGTGGGGGGACGGGCAGCCCCAGCATTTT

cdr3_length: 16
d_call: TRBD1
clone_size: NA
v_call: TRBV10-3
j_call: TRBJ2-2
cdr3_aa: CAISTTGEGPAGELFF
cdr3_nt: TGTGCCATCAGTACTACAGGGGAAGGCCCCGCCGGGGAGCTGTTTTTT

cdr3_length: 15
d_call: TRBD1
clone_size: NA
v_call: TRBV6-6
j_call: TRBJ2-7
cdr3_aa: CASSYEGTGEIEQYF
cdr3_nt: TGTGCCAGCAGTTACGAAGGGACAGGGGAGATCGAGCAGTACTTC

cdr3_length: 14
d_call: TRBD1
clone_size: NA
v_call: TRBV9
j_call: TRBJ2-7
cdr3_aa: CASSVMGQADEQYF
cdr3_nt: TGTGCCAGCAGCGTGATGGGACAGGCCGACGAGCAGTACTTC

cdr3_length: 17
d_call: TRBD2
clone_size: NA
v_call: TRBV7-8
j_call: TRBJ2-1
cdr3_aa: CASSSSFWTSVNNEQFF
cdr3_nt: TGTGCCAGCAGCTCTAGCTTCTGGACTAGCGTAAACAATGAGCAGTTCTTC

cdr3_length: 11
d_call: NA
clone_size: few
v_call: TRBV6-1
j_call: TRBJ2-1
cdr3_aa: CASFNYNEQFF
cdr3_nt: TGTGCCAGCTTTAACTACAATGAGCAGTTCTTC

cdr3_length: 13
d_call: NA
clone_size: NA
v_call: TRBV5-6
j_call: TRBJ2-4
cdr3_aa: CASSRGTGNIQYF
cdr3_nt: TGTGCCAGCAGCCGAGGGACGGGGAACATTCAGTACTTC

cdr3_length: 15
d_call: NA
clone_size: few
v_call: TRBV10-3
j_call: TRBJ1-2
cdr3_aa: CAISGTVPLAYGYTF
cdr3_nt: TGTGCCATCAGTGGGACAGTACCGCTTGCCTATGGCTACACCTTC

cdr3_length: 13
d_call: NA
clone_size: NA
v_call: TRBV5-8
j_call: TRBJ2-1
cdr3_aa: CAQRGPGRNEQFF
cdr3_nt: TGTGCCCAAAGAGGGCCAGGTAGGAATGAGCAGTTCTTC

cdr3_length: 13
d_call: TRBD2
clone_size: once
v_call: TRBV28
j_call: TRBJ2-1
cdr3_aa: CASTPGTMNEQFF
cdr3_nt: TGTGCCAGCACCCCCGGGACTATGAATGAGCAGTTCTTC

cdr3_length: 15
d_call: NA
clone_size: NA
v_call: TRBV15
j_call: TRBJ2-4
cdr3_aa: CATSREIGGGNIQYF
cdr3_nt: TGTGCCACCAGCAGAGAGATTGGGGGCGGAAACATTCAGTACTTC

cdr3_length: 18
d_call: NA
clone_size: few
v_call: TRBV7-4
j_call: TRBJ2-6
cdr3_aa: CASSIVSSSQSRANVLTF
cdr3_nt: TGTGCCAGCAGCATTGTCAGCAGCTCACAAAGTCGGGCCAACGTCCTGACTTTC

cdr3_length: 14
d_call: NA
clone_size: NA
v_call: TRBV27
j_call: TRBJ1-2
cdr3_aa: CASSLTLGTDGYTF
cdr3_nt: TGTGCCAGCAGTCTCACCCTCGGGACGGATGGCTACACCTTC

cdr3_length: 13
d_call: NA
clone_size: NA
v_call: TRBV10-1
j_call: TRBJ2-3
cdr3_aa: CASSERPEDTQYF
cdr3_nt: TGCGCCAGCAGTGAGCGGCCGGAGGATACGCAGTATTTT

cdr3_length: 13
d_call: NA
clone_size: once
v_call: TRBV7-6
j_call: TRBJ2-2
cdr3_aa: CASSVSIPGELFF
cdr3_nt: TGTGCCAGCAGCGTCAGTATCCCCGGGGAGCTGTTTTTT

cdr3_length: 15
d_call: TRBD2
clone_size: NA
v_call: TRBV5-1
j_call: TRBJ2-2
cdr3_aa: CASSWGLAGAGELFF
cdr3_nt: TGCGCCAGCAGTTGGGGACTAGCGGGGGCCGGGGAGCTGTTTTTT

cdr3_length: 16
d_call: NA
clone_size: NA
v_call: TRBV5-6
j_call: TRBJ2-7
cdr3_aa: CASSHTVGQLTYEQYF
cdr3_nt: TGTGCCAGCAGCCACACAGTGGGGCAGTTAACCTACGAGCAGTACTTC

cdr3_length: 15
d_call: TRBD1
clone_size: NA
v_call: TRBV9
j_call: TRBJ1-1
cdr3_aa: CASSSSRDRGHEAFF
cdr3_nt: TGTGCCAGCAGCTCGTCCCGGGACAGGGGGCATGAAGCTTTCTTT

cdr3_length: 13
d_call: NA
clone_size: NA
v_call: TRBV28
j_call: TRBJ1-1
cdr3_aa: CASSWRGITEAFF
cdr3_nt: TGTGCCAGCAGTTGGAGGGGGATCACTGAAGCTTTCTTT

cdr3_length: 19
d_call: NA
clone_size: hyperexpanded
v_call: TRBV4-3
j_call: TRBJ2-7
cdr3_aa: CASSQEPGAGALSSYEQYF
cdr3_nt: TGCGCCAGCAGCCAAGAGCCGGGAGCGGGCGCCCTGAGCTCCTACGAGCAGTACTTC

cdr3_length: 12
d_call: NA
clone_size: NA
v_call: TRBV28
j_call: TRBJ1-6
cdr3_aa: CASGAGNSPLHF
cdr3_nt: TGTGCCAGCGGGGCCGGGAACTCACCCCTCCACTTT

cdr3_length: 15
d_call: TRBD2
clone_size: NA
v_call: TRBV19
j_call: TRBJ2-1
cdr3_aa: CASSIGSGGMNEQFF
cdr3_nt: TGTGCCAGTAGTATAGGGAGCGGGGGCATGAATGAGCAGTTCTTC

cdr3_length: 15
d_call: NA
clone_size: NA
v_call: TRBV5-1
j_call: TRBJ2-7
cdr3_aa: CASSFLTGPSYEQYF
cdr3_nt: TGCGCCAGCAGCTTTCTGACGGGACCCTCCTACGAGCAGTACTTC

cdr3_length: 12
d_call: NA
clone_size: NA
v_call: TRBV19
j_call: TRBJ2-7
cdr3_aa: CASSMWGNEQYF
cdr3_nt: TGTGCCAGTAGTATGTGGGGCAACGAGCAGTACTTC

cdr3_length: 15
d_call: NA
clone_size: NA
v_call: TRBV4-3
j_call: TRBJ1-2
cdr3_aa: CASSRLPAQGLSYTF
cdr3_nt: TGCGCCAGCAGCCGACTACCGGCCCAGGGACTAAGCTACACCTTC

cdr3_length: 17
d_call: TRBD2
clone_size: NA
v_call: TRBV5-6
j_call: TRBJ2-1
cdr3_aa: CASSFGQTSGIYNEQFF
cdr3_nt: TGTGCCAGCAGCTTTGGGCAGACTAGCGGGATTTACAATGAGCAGTTCTTC

cdr3_length: 16
d_call: NA
clone_size: NA
v_call: TRBV5-1
j_call: TRBJ1-1
cdr3_aa: CASSLIPPTLNTEAFF
cdr3_nt: TGCGCCAGCAGCTTGATCCCGCCCACCTTGAACACTGAAGCTTTCTTT

cdr3_length: 14
d_call: TRBD2
clone_size: NA
v_call: TRBV7-2
j_call: TRBJ2-3
cdr3_aa: CASRTSGSTDTQYF
cdr3_nt: TGTGCCAGCAGGACTAGCGGGAGCACAGATACGCAGTATTTT

cdr3_length: 13
d_call: NA
clone_size: NA
v_call: TRBV13
j_call: TRBJ2-1
cdr3_aa: CASTLRLDNEQFF
cdr3_nt: TGTGCCAGCACCTTACGGTTGGACAATGAGCAGTTCTTC

cdr3_length: 13
d_call: NA
clone_size: once
v_call: TRBV11-2
j_call: TRBJ2-7
cdr3_aa: CASSPPGTAIVYF
cdr3_nt: TGTGCCAGCAGCCCGCCCGGGACGGCAATAGTGTACTTC

cdr3_length: 15
d_call: NA
clone_size: NA
v_call: TRBV4-3
j_call: TRBJ1-6
cdr3_aa: CASSQDRASDSPLHF
cdr3_nt: TGCGCCAGCAGCCAAGACAGGGCCAGTGATTCACCCCTCCACTTT

cdr3_length: 16
d_call: NA
clone_size: NA
v_call: TRBV13
j_call: TRBJ1-1
cdr3_aa: CASSLAAEEYDTEAFF
cdr3_nt: TGTGCCAGCAGCTTAGCAGCAGAAGAGTATGACACTGAAGCTTTCTTT

cdr3_length: 16
d_call: NA
clone_size: NA
v_call: TRBV2
j_call: TRBJ1-2
cdr3_aa: CASSEPTDRDLYGYTF
cdr3_nt: TGTGCCAGCAGTGAGCCCACTGACAGAGACTTGTATGGCTACACCTTC

cdr3_length: 18
d_call: TRBD1
clone_size: few
v_call: TRBV7-6
j_call: TRBJ2-2
cdr3_aa: CASSASTGGGGSTGELFF
cdr3_nt: TGTGCCAGCAGCGCATCGACAGGGGGCGGCGGTAGCACCGGGGAGCTGTTTTTT

cdr3_length: 15
d_call: TRBD2
clone_size: NA
v_call: TRBV7-9
j_call: TRBJ2-3
cdr3_aa: CASSTTSGGPDTQYF
cdr3_nt: TGTGCCAGCAGCACTACTAGCGGGGGACCAGATACGCAGTATTTT

cdr3_length: 14
d_call: TRBD2
clone_size: once
v_call: TRBV27
j_call: TRBJ2-7
cdr3_aa: CASSQGAGGNEQYF
cdr3_nt: TGTGCCAGCAGCCAAGGGGCGGGGGGCAACGAGCAGTACTTC

cdr3_length: 14
d_call: NA
clone_size: NA
v_call: TRBV9
j_call: TRBJ1-1
cdr3_aa: CASSVDGVNTEAFF
cdr3_nt: TGTGCCAGCAGCGTAGATGGGGTGAACACTGAAGCTTTCTTT

cdr3_length: 15
d_call: TRBD1
clone_size: NA
v_call: TRBV30
j_call: TRBJ2-1
cdr3_aa: CAWSAPGTGHNEQFF
cdr3_nt: TGTGCCTGGAGTGCTCCCGGGACAGGGCATAATGAGCAGTTCTTC

cdr3_length: 13
d_call: TRBD1
clone_size: few
v_call: TRBV28
j_call: TRBJ1-1
cdr3_aa: CASSPIGTGEAFF
cdr3_nt: TGTGCCAGCAGTCCCATTGGGACAGGAGAAGCTTTCTTT

cdr3_length: 17
d_call: TRBD2
clone_size: few
v_call: TRBV15
j_call: TRBJ2-7
cdr3_aa: CATSRATLAGDSYEQYF
cdr3_nt: TGTGCCACCAGCAGAGCAACCTTAGCGGGGGACTCCTACGAGCAGTACTTC